A single sample gave rise to the 27 T cell receptor beta chains below, sequenced in a study of blood T cell repertoires in COVID-19. TCRdb's table, derived via immunoSEQ multiplex PCR, lists solely in-frame clones and lacks some. Of about 260,000 clones detected, around 90% appear once; the ten largest clones hold roughly 2.2%. Sample: peripheral blood. The source of these receptors is a woman between 50 and 59 years old who had recovered from COVID-19.

The chain is built from TRBV3-1 (or the pseudogene TRBV3-2) and TRBJ2-5, with TRBD1 matching 7 bases. The germline gives CDR1 LGHDT, CDR2 YNNKEL (reference sequence). The V gene end was trimmed by 4 bases and the J gene end by 5 bases; junction bases not matched to a gene: 4. The CDR3 extends over 13 amino acids. In DNA form, the CDR3 reads TGTGCCAGCAGCCCGACAGGGTTGGAGACCCAGTACTTC. This translates into CASSPTGLETQYF.

The genes are TRBV7-6 and TRBJ2-3; 12 bases fit TRBD2. V lost 5 bases and J lost 7; bases outside the gene matches: 7. Germline CDR1 reads SGHVS; CDR2 reads FNYEAQ. The CDR3 length is 15 residues. Written as DNA, the CDR3 is TGTGCCAGCAGCACACTAGCGGGGGGTGTGTATACGCAGTATTTT. This encodes CASSTLAGGVYTQYF.

The chain has TRBV5-1 and TRBJ2-7, with D unresolved. V was cut by 2 bases and J by 5 bases, with 11 bases left in between. Per germline, CDR1 SGHRS and CDR2 YFSETQ. The CDR3 is 13 residues long. CDR3 protein: CASSFLGPHEQYF. The CDR3 coding sequence is TGCGCCAGCAGCTTCCTGGGCCCTCACGAGCAGTACTTC.

The genes are TRBV7-2 and TRBJ1-2, with D perhaps TRBD1 (5 bases). V was trimmed by 2 bases and J by 8 bases, leaving 12 bases between them. Germline CDR1 and CDR2: SGHTA and FQGNSA. The CDR3 sequence is 13 residues long. The CDR3 protein is CASSLTVNRGYTF. CDR3 in DNA: TGTGCCAGCAGCTTAACCGTCAACAGGGGCTACACCTTC.

The V and J genes are TRBV19 and TRBJ1-2; D is uncertain. The CDR3 has 13 amino acids. Between the trimmed V and J ends, which lost 7 bases and 4 bases, there was a span of 13 bases. CDR1 and CDR2 from the germline V gene are LNHDA and SQIVND (reference sequence). The CDR3 is CASTEFPFYGYTF. Written as DNA, the CDR3 is TGTGCCAGTACGGAGTTCCCTTTCTATGGCTACACCTTC.

The V gene is TRBV11-2, the J gene TRBJ1-1; 7 nucleotides agree with TRBD1. Germline CDR1 is SGHAT and CDR2 is FQNNGV. The CDR3 consists of 14 residues. V lost 5 bases to trimming and J lost 4 bases; unmatched junction nucleotides: 7. The CDR3 sequence is CASSPQGSGTEAFF. DNA for the CDR3: TGTGCCAGCAGCCCACAGGGGTCGGGCACTGAAGCTTTCTTT.

The V call is TRBV27, the J call TRBJ2-3; 12 nucleotides align to TRBD2. The CDR3 is made up of 16 amino acids. V trimming: 0 bases; J trimming: 10 bases; junction bases outside the gene matches: 8. The germline gives CDR1 MNHEY, CDR2 SMNVEV (reference sequence). CDR3 protein: CASSLSASGGAGSQYF. Here the CDR3 DNA reads TGTGCCAGCAGTTTATCGGCTAGCGGGGGGGCTGGATCGCAGTATTTT.

CDR3 protein: CASSPFLRTGASLNTEAFF. The DNA for the CDR3 is TGTGCCAGCTCACCATTTCTCCGGACAGGGGCCTCTTTGAACACTGAAGCTTTCTTT. The V gene is TRBV18, the J gene TRBJ1-1; 9 nucleotides match TRBD1. The CDR3 contains 19 residues. J lost 0 bases, V lost 2 bases, and 13 bases had no gene match. Germline V lookup: CDR1 KGHSH, CDR2 LQKENI.

This chain uses TRBV5-6 with TRBJ2-7; 11 bases match TRBD1. V lost 5 bases, J lost 0 bases, and 10 bases stayed unmatched. The CDR3 extends over 17 amino acids. Germline CDR1 and CDR2: SGHDT and YYEEEE. CDR3 region: CASRFYEGQGDSYEQYF. As DNA, the CDR3 is TGTGCCAGCAGGTTCTACGAGGGACAGGGGGACTCCTACGAGCAGTACTTC.

Only one count was recorded for this clone. This rearrangement joins TRBV19 to TRBJ1-1; 9 bases fit TRBD1. Per the germline V gene, CDR1 is LNHDA and CDR2 is SQIVND (reference sequence). The CDR3 has 12 residues. With 3 bases clipped from V and 8 bases from J, the junction kept 1 base outside the gene matches. CDR3 residues: CASSIGQGEAFF. In nucleotides, the CDR3 is TGTGCCAGTAGTATCGGACAGGGGGAAGCTTTCTTT. Looking up the rest from reference TRBV19 and TRBJ1-1 gives the full variable domain: DGGITQSPKYLFRKEGQNVTLSCEQNLNHDAMYWYRQDPGQGLRLIYYSQIVNDFQKGDIAEGYSVSREKKESFPLTVTSAQKNPTAFYLCASSIGQGEAFFGQGTRLTVV.

CDR3 protein: CASSPRGGRQPQHF. The CDR3 coding sequence is TGTGCCAGCAGCCCACGGGGGGGCCGGCAGCCCCAGCATTTT. This rearrangement joins TRBV7-2 to TRBJ1-5, with a possible D match to TRBD1 (6 bases). From germline, CDR1 is SGHTA and CDR2 FQGNSA. Trimming removed 5 bases at V and 7 bases at J, with 15 bases between. This CDR3 has 14 amino acids.

V and J are TRBV10-3 and TRBJ1-6; 7 bases are shared with TRBD1. The CDR3 extends over 13 amino acids. Germline values: CDR1 ENHRY, CDR2 SYGVKD. V shed 10 bases and J 10 bases; nucleotides not matched to a gene: 10. The chain's CDR3 is CATEQTGQSPLHF. CDR3 DNA sequence: TGTGCCACCGAACAGACAGGGCAGTCACCCCTCCACTTT.

J is TRBJ1-2 and V is TRBV12-3 or TRBV12-4, with TRBD1 as a possible D gene (5 bases). V shed 3 bases and J shed 3 bases, with 8 bases lying between them. This CDR3 is 13 amino acids long. CDR3 sequence (DNA): TGTGCCAGCAGTTTGGGGCAGGACTATGGCTACACCTTC. This codes for CASSLGQDYGYTF.

The chain uses TRBV6-6 and TRBJ1-1; D might be TRBD1 (5 bases). Germline V gene lookup returns CDR1 MNHNY and CDR2 SVGAGI (reference sequence). This CDR3 contains 16 residues. Trimming pared 4 bases from V and 3 bases from J, leaving 18 bases between. CDR3 in DNA: TGTGCCAGCAGTTGGGGCCCCGGATTACGCGACACTGAAGCTTTCTTT. The encoded protein is CASSWGPGLRDTEAFF.

The chain combines TRBV6-5 with TRBJ2-1; D is uncertain. The CDR3 totals 14 residues. Trimming pared 6 bases from V and 1 base from J, leaving 10 bases between. Germline CDR1 and CDR2: MNHEY and SVGAGI. The CDR3, as DNA: TGTGCCAGCAGGCTAGTTGGTTCCTACAATGAGCAGTTCTTC. Amino acids: CASRLVGSYNEQFF.

This clone was picked up one time. V gene TRBV7-9 combines with J gene TRBJ2-4; 8 bases are a match to TRBD2. Per the germline V gene, CDR1 is SEHNR and CDR2 is FQNEAQ (reference sequence). After removal of 8 bases from V and 7 bases from J, the junction contained 7 bases not matched to a gene. The CDR3 spans 13 residues. The CDR3 nucleotides read TGTGCCAGCGGGGCGGGGGGAAGGAACATTCAGTACTTC. It yields the protein CASGAGGRNIQYF.

The chain links TRBV5-6 to TRBJ2-5, with D perhaps matching TRBD2 (6 bases). The CDR3 sequence is 14 residues long. From germline, CDR1 is SGHDT and CDR2 YYEEEE. Trimming cost V 1 base and J 1 base, with 8 bases left between them. Written as DNA, the CDR3 is TGTGCCAGCAGCTTGCCGGGACTCCAAGAGACCCAGTACTTC. Translating it yields CASSLPGLQETQYF. The full variable domain, its missing parts supplied by reference TRBV5-6 and TRBJ2-5, is DAGVTQSPTHLIKTRGQQVTLRCSPKSGHDTVSWYQQALGQGPQFIFQYYEEEERQRGNFPDRFSGHQFPNYSSELNVNALLLGDSALYLCASSLPGLQETQYFGPGTRLLVL.

The genes are TRBV5-1 and TRBJ2-2, with D possibly matching TRBD1 (5 bases). CDR3 length: 16 residues. The V gene's germline CDR1 is SGHRS and CDR2 YFSETQ. Trimming removed 3 bases from V and 6 bases from J, with 18 bases in between. The CDR3 region is CASSSGSPTFAGELFF. The CDR3 DNA follows: TGCGCCAGCAGCTCAGGGTCCCCAACCTTCGCCGGGGAGCTGTTTTTT.

This chain uses TRBV5-6 with TRBJ1-4, with D possibly matching TRBD1 (5 bases). This CDR3 comprises 17 residues. Germline V CDR1 and CDR2: SGHDT, YYEEEE. V lost 4 bases and J 7 bases, leaving 23 bases between the germline ends. CDR3 DNA sequence: TGTGCCAGCAGCCTCCTAACAAGGGGAACGGATTTTGAAAAACTGTTTTTT. Translating gives CASSLLTRGTDFEKLFF. The whole variable domain, remainder taken from reference TRBV5-6 and TRBJ1-4, is DAGVTQSPTHLIKTRGQQVTLRCSPKSGHDTVSWYQQALGQGPQFIFQYYEEEERQRGNFPDRFSGHQFPNYSSELNVNALLLGDSALYLCASSLLTRGTDFEKLFFGSGTQLSVL.

The chain recombines TRBV6-5 with TRBJ1-2, with a possible D match to TRBD1 (6 bases). Germline V gives CDR1 MNHEY, CDR2 SVGAGI. V lost 8 bases to trimming and J lost 4 bases, with 11 bases between them. This CDR3 spans 12 amino acids. The CDR3 DNA sequence: TGTGCCAGCGTCGGACAGAGCTATGGCTACACCTTC. It specifies CASVGQSYGYTF.

The chain has TRBV19 and TRBJ1-4; D may be TRBD1 (5 bases). The V end was cut by 3 bases, the J end by 10 bases, with 12 bases between. Germline loops: CDR1 LNHDA, CDR2 SQIVND (reference sequence). The CDR3 spans 13 residues. The CDR3 DNA reads as TGTGCCAGTAGTATTACAGGTGGTGGAAAACTGTTTTTT. Translated, it gives CASSITGGGKLFF.

V and J are TRBV7-2 and TRBJ1-5, with D perhaps matching TRBD1 (5 bases). V shed 3 bases and J shed 3 bases, with 12 bases lying between them. Germline CDR1 reads SGHTA; CDR2 reads FQGNSA. CDR3 length: 15 residues. CDR3 nucleotides: TGTGCCAGCAGCTTCCAAGACAGCCCCAATCAGCCCCAGCATTTT. Translated, it gives CASSFQDSPNQPQHF.

This clone showed up just a few times. V gene TRBV28 combines with J gene TRBJ2-1, with 15 bases lining up with TRBD2. There are 15 residues in the CDR3. Germline CDR1 and CDR2: MDHEN and SYDVKM. The ends lost 4 bases at V and 6 bases at J; junction bases unmatched: 1. The CDR3 coding sequence is TGTGCCAGCAGTTGGACTAGCGGGAGGGCCAATGAGCAGTTCTTC. It is translated as CASSWTSGRANEQFF. Together with reference TRBV28 and TRBJ2-1, the CDR3 gives the full variable domain: DVKVTQSSRYLVKRTGEKVFLECVQDMDHENMFWYRQDPGLGLRLIYFSYDVKMKEKGDIPEGYSVSREKKERFSLILESASTNQTSMYLCASSWTSGRANEQFFGPGTRLTVL.

In this sample, this clone turned up a few times. The chain is built from TRBV29-1 and TRBJ2-1; TRBD1 is a possible D gene (6 bases). V shed 2 bases and J shed 5 bases, with 13 bases lying between them. This CDR3 region has 14 residues. Germline V CDR1 and CDR2: SQVTM, ANQGSEA. The CDR3 nucleotides read TGCAGCGTTGAAAGCCCGACAGGAAACAATGAGCAGTTCTTC. This translates into CSVESPTGNNEQFF.

The CDR3 DNA sequence: TGTGCCAGCACCCCGGAGGGTAGGGGCACTGAAGCTTTCTTT. It codes for CASTPEGRGTEAFF. The chain is built from TRBV6-5 and TRBJ1-1, with D perhaps matching TRBD1 (5 bases). This CDR3 contains 14 residues. The germline CDR1 and CDR2 sequences are MNHEY and SVGAGI. Trimming left V 7 bases short and J 4 bases short, with 16 bases between.

V and J are TRBV7-3 and TRBJ1-3; D unresolved. The germline V and J ends were trimmed by 3 bases and 4 bases, with 10 bases remaining between them. Looked up from germline, CDR1 is SGHTA and CDR2 is FQGTGA. The CDR3 covers 14 residues. Written as DNA, the CDR3 is TGTGCCAGCAGCTTGCACGGGTCCGGAAACACCATATATTTT. It translates to CASSLHGSGNTIYF.

CDR3 sequence: CASSLDGTYGYTF. CDR3 coding DNA: TGTGCCAGCAGTTTAGACGGTACCTATGGCTACACCTTC. The rearrangement joins TRBV12-3 or TRBV12-4 to TRBJ1-2; D is ambiguous. V was clipped by 1 base and J by 4 bases, with 7 bases between them. This CDR3 contains 13 residues.